This T cell receptor (beta chain) emerged from a study of T cells after yellow fever vaccination. Whole-study findings and limits: Clones from primary vaccination mostly reappeared after the booster (roughly 97% CD4, over 85% CD8).

This clonotype has ten or more counts. Its antigen is undetermined. One entry per CDR3 protein results from TCRdb running MiXCR on the 5' RACE reads. The sample carries about 260,000 distinct CDR3 sequences, approximately 3.5% recorded once. CDR3 length: 15 residues. The V gene end was trimmed by 8 bases and the J gene end by 7 bases; junction bases not matched to a gene: 13. From germline, CDR1 is SGHTA and CDR2 FQGNSA. The sequence was obtained from a man in his late teens or twenties who received the YFV17D yellow fever vaccine. Sequencing was performed on PBMCs, taken 15 days after the yellow fever booster vaccination. V usage is TRBV7-2 and J usage is TRBJ2-5; 10 bases fit TRBD2. The CDR3 nucleotides read TGTGCCAGCCAGCCTAGCGGGGGTGACCTACGGACCCAGTACTTC. Translated: CASQPSGGDLRTQYF.